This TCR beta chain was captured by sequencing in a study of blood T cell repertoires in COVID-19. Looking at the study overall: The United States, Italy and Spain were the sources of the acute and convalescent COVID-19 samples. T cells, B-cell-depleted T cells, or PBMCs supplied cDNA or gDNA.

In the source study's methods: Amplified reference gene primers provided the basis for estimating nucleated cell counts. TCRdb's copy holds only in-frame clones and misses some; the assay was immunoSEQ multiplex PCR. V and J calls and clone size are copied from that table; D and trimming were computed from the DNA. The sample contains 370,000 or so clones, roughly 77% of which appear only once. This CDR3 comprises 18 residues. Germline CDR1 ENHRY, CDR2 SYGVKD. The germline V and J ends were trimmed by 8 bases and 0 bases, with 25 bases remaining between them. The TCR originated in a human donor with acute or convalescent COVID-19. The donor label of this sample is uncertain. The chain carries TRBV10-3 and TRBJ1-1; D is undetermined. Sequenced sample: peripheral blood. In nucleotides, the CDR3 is TGTGCCATCGGATTTCTTCCCCTCGGGTTTTCGGTGAACACTGAAGCTTTCTTT. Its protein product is CAIGFLPLGFSVNTEAFF.